This TCR beta chain is drawn from a study of T cells in Graves' hyperthyroidism and ophthalmopathy. Study summary: Before treatment of any kind, peripheral blood was taken at initial diagnosis. The study's findings and limits: Patients with ophthalmopathy were separated from those with stable hyperthyroidism by a 13 V-J model.

Amplified regions were TCR beta CDR3 sequences from RNA transcripts. An initial round of RT-PCR targeting the TCR CDR3 relied on the HTBI primer set. TCRdb independently ran MiXCR on the multiplex PCR reads; one entry per CDR3 protein. The table includes some 600,000 distinct CDR3 sequences, around 14% detected once. This clonotype was seen more than once but under ten times. Antigen unknown. From germline, CDR1 is KGHSH and CDR2 LQKENI. The CDR3 covers 16 residues. Trimming took 1 base from V and 5 from J; bases not matched to a gene: 4. Sequencing was carried out using blood. The TCR originated in a woman under 40 with Graves' hyperthyroidism that later progressed to Graves' ophthalmopathy. The chain carries TRBV18 and TRBJ2-5, with 13 bases aligning to TRBD2. The CDR3 coding sequence is TGTGCCAGCTCACCACTAGGACTAGCGGGAGAGGAGACCCAGTACTTC. Encoded protein: CASSPLGLAGEETQYF.